The 7 T cell receptor beta chains below come from one sample, sequenced in a study of immune evolution from preneoplasia to lung adenocarcinoma (dated by TCRdb to the early 2020s). Receptors were amplified or captured by the immunoSEQ multiplex PCR assay. TCRdb re-hosts the immuneACCESS table, in-frame sequences only. Its copies lack some clones; in the studies checked, an unresolved V gene accounts for under half of them, and the cause for the rest is not known. The sample profile shows some 6,900 clones; roughly 73% of them were found once. The leading ten clones occupy over 7.5% of the sample. The sequenced material came from FFPE lung adenocarcinoma in situ tissue. The cell subset or site label corresponds to: preinvasive adenocarcinoma in situ (AIS). The receptors stem from a donor at least 70 years old with lung adenocarcinoma.

By sample share, this clone is large. V is TRBV7-8 and J is TRBJ1-6; unclear D gene. CDR1 and CDR2 from the germline V gene are SGHVS and FQNEAQ. The CDR3 is made up of 15 amino acids. Trimming left V 5 bases short and J 9 bases short, with 17 bases between. The CDR3 sequence: CASSPGVGIGSPLHF. CDR3 in DNA: TGTGCCAGCAGCCCTGGGGTGGGGATCGGTTCACCCCTCCACTTT. The full variable domain, with the rest looked up from reference TRBV7-8 and TRBJ1-6, is GAGVSQSPRYKVAKRGQDVALRCDPISGHVSLFWYQQALGQGPEFLTYFQNEAQLDKSGLPSDRFFAERPEGSVSTLKIQRTQQEDSAVYLCASSPGVGIGSPLHFGNGTRLTVT.

This sequence joins TRBV30 and TRBJ2-5; no reliable D call. Trimming took off 3 bases at V and 2 bases at J, with 4 bases between the two ends. There are 11 residues in the CDR3. Looked up from germline, CDR1 is GTSNPN and CDR2 is SVGIG (reference sequence). CDR3 residues: CAWSIQETQYF. CDR3 DNA sequence: TGTGCCTGGAGCATACAAGAGACCCAGTACTTC.

This chain links TRBV18 with TRBJ2-1, with 9 bases matching TRBD1. CDR3 length equals 15 residues. V shed 5 bases and J 2 bases; nucleotides not matched to a gene: 4. Germline CDR1 and CDR2: KGHSH and LQKENI. The CDR3 region is CASSSGTGTYNEQFF. Written as DNA, the CDR3 is TGTGCCAGCTCATCCGGGACAGGGACCTACAATGAGCAGTTCTTC.

The chain carries TRBV6-1 and TRBJ1-1, with a possible D match to TRBD1 (5 bases). V was trimmed by 6 bases and J by 11 bases, leaving 16 bases between them. The CDR3 runs 12 residues. The germline V gene has CDR1 MNHNS and CDR2 SASEGT. CDR3 sequence reads: CASRRDRLMAFF. The CDR3 DNA sequence: TGTGCCAGCAGAAGGGACCGCTTGATGGCTTTCTTT.

The J gene is TRBJ2-7, the V gene TRBV7-8; 7 positions match TRBD2. With V trimmed by 1 base and J by 1 base, 7 bases remained unmatched. Per the germline V gene, CDR1 is SGHVS and CDR2 is FQNEAQ. There are 16 residues in the CDR3. Here the CDR3 DNA reads TGTGCCAGCAGCTTAGGGCGCGGGAGAGTTTCCTACGAGCAGTACTTC. Its protein product is CASSLGRGRVSYEQYF.

This sequence joins TRBV28 and TRBJ2-3; either TRBD1 or TRBD2 may fit D (6 bases each). Trimming left V 6 bases short and J 4 bases short, with 23 bases between. The CDR3 is 17 amino acids. Germline CDR1 and CDR2: MDHEN and SYDVKM. The CDR3 protein is CASRPAARGGGADTQYF. CDR3 coding DNA: TGTGCCAGCAGGCCGGCGGCCAGGGGAGGTGGCGCAGATACGCAGTATTTT.

This chain links TRBV4-1 with TRBJ1-1, with TRBD1 identical over 8 bases. V trimming: 7 bases; J trimming: 3 bases; junction bases outside the gene matches: 13. Germline V lookup: CDR1 MGHRA, CDR2 YSYEKL. The CDR3 runs to 16 residues. In nucleotides, the CDR3 is TGCGCCAGCAACCCCCAGGGGGCGAAGGTGTACACTGAAGCTTTCTTT. Its protein product is CASNPQGAKVYTEAFF.